This TCR beta chain was observed in a study of cytomegalovirus exposure and HLA in healthy donors. Both 60 Vbeta primers and 13 Jbeta primers went into the PCR. TCRdb keeps only in-frame clones here, not all; method: immunoSEQ multiplex PCR. The table includes roughly 140,000 clones, 76% detected once. The CDR3 is 16 residues long. Trimming took 6 bases from V and 1 from J, leaving 19 bases between them. Germline V lookup: CDR1 SEHNR, CDR2 FQNEAQ (reference sequence). Sequencing input: PBMCs. The receptor was derived from a woman in her thirties or forties in good health and CMV-seronegative. This chain uses TRBV7-9 with TRBJ2-7, with a tentative D call TRBD2 (6 bases). CDR3 residues: CASRRFNGRGSYEQYF. DNA for the CDR3: TGTGCCAGCAGGAGGTTCAACGGGCGGGGATCCTACGAGCAGTACTTC.